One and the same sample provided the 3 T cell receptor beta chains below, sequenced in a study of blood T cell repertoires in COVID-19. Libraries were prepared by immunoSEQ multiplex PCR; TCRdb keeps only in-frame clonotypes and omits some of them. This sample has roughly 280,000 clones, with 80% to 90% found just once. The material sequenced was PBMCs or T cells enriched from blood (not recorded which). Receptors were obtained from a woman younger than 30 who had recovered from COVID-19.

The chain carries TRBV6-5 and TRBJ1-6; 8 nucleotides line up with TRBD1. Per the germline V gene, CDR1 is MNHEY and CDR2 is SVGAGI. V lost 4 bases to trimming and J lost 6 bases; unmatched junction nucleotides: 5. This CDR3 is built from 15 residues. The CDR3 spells CASSFQGATNSPLHF. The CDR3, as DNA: TGTGCCAGCAGTTTTCAGGGGGCGACTAATTCACCCCTCCACTTT.

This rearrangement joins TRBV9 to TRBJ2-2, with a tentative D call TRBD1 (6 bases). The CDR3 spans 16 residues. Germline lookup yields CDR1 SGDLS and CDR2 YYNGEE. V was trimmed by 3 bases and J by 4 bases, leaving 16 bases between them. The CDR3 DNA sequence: TGTGCCAGCAGCGCCACAGGGAGCCTGAGCACCGGGGAGCTGTTTTTT. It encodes CASSATGSLSTGELFF. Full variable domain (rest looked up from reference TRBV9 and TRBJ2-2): DSGVTQTPKHLITATGQRVTLRCSPRSGDLSVYWYQQSLDQGLQFLIQYYNGEERAKGNILERFSAQQFPDLHSELNLSSLELGDSALYFCASSATGSLSTGELFFGEGSRLTVL.

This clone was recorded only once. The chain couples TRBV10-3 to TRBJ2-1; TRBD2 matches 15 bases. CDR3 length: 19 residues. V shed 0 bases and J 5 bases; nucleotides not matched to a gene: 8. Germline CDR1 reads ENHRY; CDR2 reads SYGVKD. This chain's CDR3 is CAISESLGLAGGRHNEQFF. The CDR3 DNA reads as TGTGCCATCAGTGAGTCCCTCGGACTAGCGGGGGGGCGACACAATGAGCAGTTCTTC.